This is a list of T cell receptor beta chains from one sample in a study of human T cells and chemical hapten exposure. TCRdb used MiXCR to reprocess the RACE reads, holding one entry per CDR3 protein. The sample has tens of thousands of distinct CDR3 sequences; 9.5% to 10% are singletons. This material consisted of whole blood, taken in connection with sensitization to the hapten diphenylcyclopropenone (DPC). The origin of the receptors is a woman under 40 with alopecia areata. Some clones in this sample may be carry-over from other donors' samples. The CDR3 runs from the conserved cysteine through the conserved F or W. The D gene is left open where the match is weak. Only part of the rows carry a size: once, few, many, or a class if the clone is expanded.

J gene,clone size,D gene,V gene,CDR3 DNA,CDR3 protein
TRBJ1-6,few,NA,TRBV4-1,TGCGCCAGCAGCCAAGTAGGGCAGGCAATTTCACCCCTCCACTTT,CASSQVGQAISPLHF
TRBJ1-3,NA,NA,TRBV3-1,TGTGCCAGCAGCCAAGCTCACTCTGGAAACACCATATATTTT,CASSQAHSGNTIYF
TRBJ1-1,few,NA,TRBV5-6,TGTGCCAGCAGCTTGTGGGGGGGCCAGGCTGTTGAAGCTTTCTTT,CASSLWGGQAVEAFF
TRBJ2-7,few,NA,TRBV29-1,TGCAGCGTACGGGAAACCTACGAGCAGTACTTC,CSVRETYEQYF
TRBJ2-1,few,TRBD2,TRBV20-1,TGCAGTGCGGACCGGACTAGCGGCAATGAGCAGTTCTTC,CSADRTSGNEQFF
TRBJ1-5,many,TRBD1,TRBV18,TGTGCCAGCTCACCCCGACAGGGTAGGAGGAATCAGCCCCAGCATTTT,CASSPRQGRRNQPQHF
TRBJ2-2,few,NA,TRBV6-2/TRBV6-3,TGTGCCAGCACCCTTTCGGCCAGCGCCCCCGCGGAGCTGTTTTTT,CASTLSASAPAELFF
TRBJ1-2,many,NA,TRBV25-1,TGTGCCAGCAGTGGGGGGTACTATGGCTACACCTTC,CASSGGYYGYTF
TRBJ1-5,few,NA,TRBV6-2/TRBV6-3,TGTGCCAGCAGATTGACCAACCAGCCCCAGCATTTT,CASRLTNQPQHF
TRBJ2-1,few,NA,TRBV29-1,TGCAGCGTTGAAGCCAGTCTCAATGAGCAGTTCTTC,CSVEASLNEQFF
TRBJ1-5,NA,NA,TRBV7-8,TGTGCCAGCAGCTTAGCGCTCGGACAGAATAGCAATCAGCCCCAGCATTTT,CASSLALGQNSNQPQHF
TRBJ2-7,many,NA,TRBV27,TGTGCCAGCAGGCCCCGAGGGGAACTCTTCTACGAGCAGTACTTC,CASRPRGELFYEQYF
TRBJ1-1,many,NA,TRBV4-3,TGCGCCAGCAGCCAATTCAACCGGCCAAACACTGAAGCTTTCTTT,CASSQFNRPNTEAFF
TRBJ1-1,NA,NA,TRBV28,TGTGCCAACAGTTTTCTGCAGGGGTTCACTGAAGCTTTCTTT,CANSFLQGFTEAFF
TRBJ1-4,few,TRBD1,TRBV7-8,TGTGCCAGCAGCTTAGAAGGACAGGTTAATGAAAAACTGTTTTTT,CASSLEGQVNEKLFF
TRBJ1-3,NA,TRBD1,TRBV4-3,TGCGCCAGCAGCCAAGTCATACTAGGGACAGAGGGAAACACCATATATTTT,CASSQVILGTEGNTIYF
TRBJ2-3,few,NA,TRBV2,TGTGCCAGCAGTGAACTGGGAATTGGCACAGATACGCAGTATTTT,CASSELGIGTDTQYF
TRBJ2-1,few,TRBD2,TRBV4-3,TGCGCCAGCAGCCTCGGGGGGGCCTCCTACAATGAGCAGTTCTTC,CASSLGGASYNEQFF
TRBJ2-7,NA,NA,TRBV7-9,TGTGCCAGCAGCTTTCGAAGGGTCCCCTACGAGCAGTACTTC,CASSFRRVPYEQYF
TRBJ2-3,many,TRBD2,TRBV20-1,TGCAGTGCTAGAGCTCGCGGACTAGCGGGGGGGCCTTTAGGTGCAGATACGCAGTATTTT,CSARARGLAGGPLGADTQYF
TRBJ1-6,few,TRBD1,TRBV14,TGTGCCAGCAGTACTCAGGGGGCAATTGGTTCACCCCTCCACTTT,CASSTQGAIGSPLHF
TRBJ2-1,NA,NA,TRBV4-3,TGCGCCAGCAGCCAAGATTCGGGGGGCCAATTCTCCTACAATGAGCAGTTCTTC,CASSQDSGGQFSYNEQFF
TRBJ1-2,many,NA,TRBV28,TGTGCCAGCAGTACCGGGGGTCAAGGCTACACCTTC,CASSTGGQGYTF
TRBJ1-1,many,NA,TRBV6-1,TGTGCCAGCAGTTATCTGCAGGGCGAAGCTTTCTTT,CASSYLQGEAFF
TRBJ2-3,NA,TRBD2,TRBV12-3/TRBV12-4,TGTGCCAGCACCTCTTCGCTCCTAGCGGTCACAGATACGCAGTATTTT,CASTSSLLAVTDTQYF
TRBJ1-1,many,NA,TRBV18,TGTGCCAGCTCACCCTCGGACAAGGGGACTGAAGCTTTCTTT,CASSPSDKGTEAFF
TRBJ2-2,few,TRBD2,TRBV9,TGTGCCAGCAGCGTAGCGGGGGGGCCCGGGGAGCTGTTTTTT,CASSVAGGPGELFF
TRBJ1-5,many,TRBD1,TRBV28,TGTGCCAGCAGTTTTGGGACAGGTAATCAGCCCCAGCATTTT,CASSFGTGNQPQHF
TRBJ1-5,NA,TRBD1,TRBV19,TGTGCCACCCAACCAGGAGGGGGCGGATTTCAGCCCCAGCATTTT,CATQPGGGGFQPQHF
TRBJ2-7,many,NA,TRBV6-1,TGTGCCAGCAGCTTGACAGGAAACTCCTACGAGCAGTACTTC,CASSLTGNSYEQYF
TRBJ1-6,NA,NA,TRBV15,TGTGCCACCAGCAGCCGGTGGGGGGGAGGTTCACCCCTCCACTTT,CATSSRWGGGSPLHF
TRBJ2-3,many,NA,TRBV10-2,TGCGCCAGCAGTGTCAGCGGAAGCACAGATACGCAGTATTTT,CASSVSGSTDTQYF
TRBJ1-1,few,NA,TRBV6-2/TRBV6-3,TGTGCCAGCAGTTACTCAGGGAGAAAGGGAGAAGCTTTCTTT,CASSYSGRKGEAFF
TRBJ2-3,few,TRBD2,TRBV5-1,TGCGCCAGCAGCCCCCGAGGGGCTAGCGGGGGCACAGATACGCAGTATTTT,CASSPRGASGGTDTQYF
TRBJ1-2,NA,NA,TRBV28,TGTGCCAGCACCTTAGGGGGTCCCGGGGGCTACACCTTC,CASTLGGPGGYTF
TRBJ1-2,few,TRBD1,TRBV20-1,TGCAGTGCTAGGCCGGACAGGGCTAACTATGGCTACACCTTC,CSARPDRANYGYTF
TRBJ1-2,few,NA,TRBV13,TGTGCCAGCAGCTTACTATCCCGAGAAGGCTACACCTTC,CASSLLSREGYTF
TRBJ1-2,NA,NA,TRBV29-1,TGCAGCGCCCACGCGGGGGGATGGTATGGCTACACCTTC,CSAHAGGWYGYTF
TRBJ2-1,few,NA,TRBV7-3,TGTGCCAGCAGCGCAACGCGGGGTTACAATGAGCAGTTCTTC,CASSATRGYNEQFF
TRBJ1-6,many,NA,TRBV27,TGTGCCAGCAGTTTTTTCGGAGGGGACCTATCTAATTCACCCCTCCACTTT,CASSFFGGDLSNSPLHF
TRBJ1-5,NA,TRBD1,TRBV27,TGTGCCAGCAGAAAGGACAGGGGGGGTGATCAGCCCCAGCATTTT,CASRKDRGGDQPQHF
TRBJ2-1,few,TRBD1,TRBV7-2,TGTGCCAGCAGCTACCAGAGGACAGGGAGTGAGCAGTTCTTC,CASSYQRTGSEQFF
TRBJ2-1,many,NA,TRBV9,TGTGCCAGCAGCGTAGCCGGGGAGAATGAGCAGTTCTTC,CASSVAGENEQFF
TRBJ2-4,NA,TRBD1,TRBV2,TGTGCCAGCAAGAGGGACAGGGCCAAAAACATTCAGTACTTC,CASKRDRAKNIQYF
TRBJ2-7,NA,NA,TRBV6-5,TGTGCCAGCAGTTCTCGGACGGGCCGAAGCTCCTACGAGCAGTACTTC,CASSSRTGRSSYEQYF
TRBJ2-3,many,TRBD2,TRBV10-3,TGTGCCATCAGTGATTCGACTAGCGGGGAGTCAGATACGCAGTATTTT,CAISDSTSGESDTQYF
TRBJ2-7,few,TRBD2,TRBV27,TGTGCCAGCAGAGAGCGGGGGGGCCGGTACGAGCAGTACTTC,CASRERGGRYEQYF
TRBJ2-4,NA,TRBD2,TRBV12-3/TRBV12-4,TGTGCCAGCAGTCGGAGCGGGGGTCAAAACATTCAGTACTTC,CASSRSGGQNIQYF
TRBJ2-7,many,NA,TRBV5-1,TGCGCCAGCAGCTTGGAGGTAGCCGCCTACGAGCAGTACTTC,CASSLEVAAYEQYF
TRBJ2-5,many,TRBD2,TRBV20-1,TGCAGTGCAGCGGGACTAGCGGGGGGAAGAGAAGAGACCCAGTACTTC,CSAAGLAGGREETQYF
TRBJ2-3,NA,TRBD2,TRBV18,TGTGCCAGCTCACCAGTAGAGCGGGGGGTCACAGATACGCAGTATTTT,CASSPVERGVTDTQYF
TRBJ1-1,NA,NA,TRBV12-3/TRBV12-4,TGTGCCAGCAGGGAGGGGGGCCGCCGGAACACTGAAGCTTTCTTT,CASREGGRRNTEAFF
TRBJ2-7,few,NA,TRBV27,TGTGCCATCTCAAAAGGTTTACTGTACGAGCAGTACTTC,CAISKGLLYEQYF
TRBJ1-2,few,TRBD1,TRBV6-6,TGTGCCAGCAGCCCTGGGGGACAGGGAGTTGGCTACACCTTC,CASSPGGQGVGYTF
TRBJ2-3,NA,TRBD2,TRBV6-6,TGTGCCAGCAGTTACCGCGGGGGTTGGACAGATACGCAGTATTTT,CASSYRGGWTDTQYF
TRBJ2-4,many,TRBD1,TRBV6-2/TRBV6-3,TGTGCCAGCAGTCCCGGGACAGACTTAGCCAAAAACATTCAGTACTTC,CASSPGTDLAKNIQYF
TRBJ2-3,many,TRBD2,TRBV28,TGTGCCAGCAGTTTGGGTCTGGCGGGGGGTAGCACAGATACGCAGTATTTT,CASSLGLAGGSTDTQYF